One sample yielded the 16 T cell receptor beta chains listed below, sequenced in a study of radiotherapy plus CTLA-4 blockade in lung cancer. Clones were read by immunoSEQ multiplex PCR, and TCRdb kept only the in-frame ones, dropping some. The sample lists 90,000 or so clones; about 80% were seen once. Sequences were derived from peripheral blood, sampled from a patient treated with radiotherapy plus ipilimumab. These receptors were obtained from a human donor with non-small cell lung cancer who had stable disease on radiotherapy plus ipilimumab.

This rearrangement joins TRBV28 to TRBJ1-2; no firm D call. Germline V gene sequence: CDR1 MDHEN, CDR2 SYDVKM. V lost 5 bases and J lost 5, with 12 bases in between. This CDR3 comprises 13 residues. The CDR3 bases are TGTGCCAGCAGTCCGACACACGCTTATGGCTACACCTTC. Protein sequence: CASSPTHAYGYTF.

CDR3 DNA: TGTGCCAGTTCGCAGGGGGGTCAGGATGAGCAGTTCTTC. Translated, it gives CASSQGGQDEQFF. The V gene is TRBV7-9, the J gene TRBJ2-1; TRBD1 is a possible D gene (7 bases). Per germline, CDR1 SEHNR and CDR2 FQNEAQ (reference sequence). This CDR3 region has 13 residues. Trimming took off 9 bases at V and 8 bases at J, with 17 bases between the two ends.

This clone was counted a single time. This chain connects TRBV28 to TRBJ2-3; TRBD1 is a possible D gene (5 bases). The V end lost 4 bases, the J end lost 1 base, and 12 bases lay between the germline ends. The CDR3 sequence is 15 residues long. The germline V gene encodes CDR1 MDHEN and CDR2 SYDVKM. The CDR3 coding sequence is TGTGCCAGCAGTTGGTCAGGGTTCGGCACAGATACGCAGTATTTT. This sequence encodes CASSWSGFGTDTQYF.

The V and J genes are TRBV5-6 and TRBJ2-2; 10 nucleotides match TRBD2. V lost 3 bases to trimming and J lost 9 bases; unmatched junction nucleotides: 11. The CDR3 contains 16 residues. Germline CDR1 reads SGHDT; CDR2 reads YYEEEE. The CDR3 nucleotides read TGTGCCAGCAGCTACCGCTCTAGCGGGAGTATCCGGGAGCTGTTTTTT. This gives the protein CASSYRSSGSIRELFF.

The chain's CDR3 is CASSLGKGYEQYF. The CDR3 DNA reads TGTGCCAGCAGCTTGGGGAAAGGCTACGAGCAGTACTTC. The chain has TRBV5-4 and TRBJ2-5, with unresolved D. Gene TRBJ2-7 matches the end of the DNA better, so the J call may be wrong. This CDR3 comprises 13 residues. The germline gives CDR1 SGHNT, CDR2 YYREEE (reference sequence).

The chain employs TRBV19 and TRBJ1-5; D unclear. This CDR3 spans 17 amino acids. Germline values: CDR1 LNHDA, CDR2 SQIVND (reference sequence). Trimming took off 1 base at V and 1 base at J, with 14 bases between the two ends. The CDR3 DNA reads TGTGCCAGTAGTATAGGATTTCGGGGTGGGAGCAATCAGCCCCAGCATTTT. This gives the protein CASSIGFRGGSNQPQHF. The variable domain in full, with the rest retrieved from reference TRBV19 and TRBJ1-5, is DGGITQSPKYLFRKEGQNVTLSCEQNLNHDAMYWYRQDPGQGLRLIYYSQIVNDFQKGDIAEGYSVSREKKESFPLTVTSAQKNPTAFYLCASSIGFRGGSNQPQHFGDGTRLSIL.

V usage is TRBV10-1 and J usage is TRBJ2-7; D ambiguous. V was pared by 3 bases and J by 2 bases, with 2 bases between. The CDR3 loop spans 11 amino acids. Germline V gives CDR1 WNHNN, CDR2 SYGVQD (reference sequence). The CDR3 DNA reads TGCGCCAGCAGTGATCCCTACGAGCAGTACTTC. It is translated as CASSDPYEQYF.

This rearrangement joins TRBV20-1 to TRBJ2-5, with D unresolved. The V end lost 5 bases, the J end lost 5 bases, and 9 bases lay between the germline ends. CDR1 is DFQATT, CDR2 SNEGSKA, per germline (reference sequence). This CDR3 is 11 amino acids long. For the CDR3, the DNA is TGCAGTGCTCTCTTTCTCGAGACCCAGTACTTC. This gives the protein CSALFLETQYF.

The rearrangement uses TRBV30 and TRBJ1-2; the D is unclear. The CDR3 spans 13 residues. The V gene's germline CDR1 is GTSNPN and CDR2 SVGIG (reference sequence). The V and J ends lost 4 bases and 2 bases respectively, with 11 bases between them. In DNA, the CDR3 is TGTGCCTGGAACCCAGTGGGGAACTATGGCTACACCTTC. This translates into CAWNPVGNYGYTF.

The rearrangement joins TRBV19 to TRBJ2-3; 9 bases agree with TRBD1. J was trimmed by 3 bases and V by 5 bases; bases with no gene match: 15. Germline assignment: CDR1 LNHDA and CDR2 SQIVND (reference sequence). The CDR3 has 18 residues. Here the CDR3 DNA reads TGTGCCAGTAGTCCCGGGACAGGGTGGCTTCTGGGGACAGATACGCAGTATTTT. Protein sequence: CASSPGTGWLLGTDTQYF. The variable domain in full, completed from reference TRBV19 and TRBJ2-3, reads DGGITQSPKYLFRKEGQNVTLSCEQNLNHDAMYWYRQDPGQGLRLIYYSQIVNDFQKGDIAEGYSVSREKKESFPLTVTSAQKNPTAFYLCASSPGTGWLLGTDTQYFGPGTRLTVL.

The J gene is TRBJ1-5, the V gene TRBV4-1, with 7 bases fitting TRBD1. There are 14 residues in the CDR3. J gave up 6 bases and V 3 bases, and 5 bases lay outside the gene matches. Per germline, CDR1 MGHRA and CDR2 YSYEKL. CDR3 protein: CASSQRQGSQPQHF. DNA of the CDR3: TGCGCCAGCAGCCAGCGACAGGGCAGTCAGCCCCAGCATTTT.

The CDR3 reads CASSGGTANLNEQFF. The CDR3 region has the DNA TGCGCCAGCAGTGGCGGGACGGCGAACCTCAATGAGCAGTTCTTC. The chain combines TRBV5-1 with TRBJ2-1; D possibly corresponds to TRBD2 (6 bases). There are 15 residues in the CDR3. Germline CDR1 is SGHRS and CDR2 is YFSETQ. Trimming cost V 5 bases and J 6 bases, with 18 bases left between them.

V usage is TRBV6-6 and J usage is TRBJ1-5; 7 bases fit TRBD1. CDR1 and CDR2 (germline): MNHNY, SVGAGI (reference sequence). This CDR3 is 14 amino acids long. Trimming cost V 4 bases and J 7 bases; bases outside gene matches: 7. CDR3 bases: TGTGCCAGCAGTTCCCCAGGGGGAGGCCAGCCCCAGCATTTT. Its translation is CASSSPGGGQPQHF.

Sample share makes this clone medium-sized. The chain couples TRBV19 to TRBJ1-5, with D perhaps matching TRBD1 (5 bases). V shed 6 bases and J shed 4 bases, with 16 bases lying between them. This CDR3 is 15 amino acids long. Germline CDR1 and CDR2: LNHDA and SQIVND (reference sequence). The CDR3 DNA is TGTGCCAGTAGAGGAGGGGTGGGGTATAATCAGCCCCAGCATTTT. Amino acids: CASRGGVGYNQPQHF.

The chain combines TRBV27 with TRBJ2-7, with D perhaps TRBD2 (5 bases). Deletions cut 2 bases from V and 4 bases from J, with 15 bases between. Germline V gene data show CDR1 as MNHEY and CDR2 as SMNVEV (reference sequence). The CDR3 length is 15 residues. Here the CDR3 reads CASSLRGSSYYEQYF. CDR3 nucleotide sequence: TGTGCCAGCAGTTTAAGAGGGAGCTCCTATTACGAGCAGTACTTC.

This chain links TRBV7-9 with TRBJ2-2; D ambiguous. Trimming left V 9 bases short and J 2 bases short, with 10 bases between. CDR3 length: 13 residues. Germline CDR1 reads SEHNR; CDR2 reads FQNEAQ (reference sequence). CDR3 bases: TGTGCCAGATCCGGGCACAACACCGGGGAGCTGTTTTTT. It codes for CARSGHNTGELFF.